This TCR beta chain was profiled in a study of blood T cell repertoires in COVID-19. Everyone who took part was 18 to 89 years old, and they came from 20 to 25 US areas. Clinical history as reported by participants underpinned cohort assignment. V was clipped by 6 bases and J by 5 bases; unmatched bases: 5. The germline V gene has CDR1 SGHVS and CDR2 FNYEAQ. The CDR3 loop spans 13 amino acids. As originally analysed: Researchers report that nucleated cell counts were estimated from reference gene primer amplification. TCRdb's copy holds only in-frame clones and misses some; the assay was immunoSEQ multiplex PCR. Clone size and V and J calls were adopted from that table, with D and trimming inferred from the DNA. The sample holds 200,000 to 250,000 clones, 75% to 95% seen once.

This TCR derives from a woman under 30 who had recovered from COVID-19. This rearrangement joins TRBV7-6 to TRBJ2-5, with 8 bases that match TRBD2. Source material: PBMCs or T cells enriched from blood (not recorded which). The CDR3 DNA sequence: TGTGCCAGCAGGCCCAGCGGGAGTGAGACCCAGTACTTC. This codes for CASRPSGSETQYF.